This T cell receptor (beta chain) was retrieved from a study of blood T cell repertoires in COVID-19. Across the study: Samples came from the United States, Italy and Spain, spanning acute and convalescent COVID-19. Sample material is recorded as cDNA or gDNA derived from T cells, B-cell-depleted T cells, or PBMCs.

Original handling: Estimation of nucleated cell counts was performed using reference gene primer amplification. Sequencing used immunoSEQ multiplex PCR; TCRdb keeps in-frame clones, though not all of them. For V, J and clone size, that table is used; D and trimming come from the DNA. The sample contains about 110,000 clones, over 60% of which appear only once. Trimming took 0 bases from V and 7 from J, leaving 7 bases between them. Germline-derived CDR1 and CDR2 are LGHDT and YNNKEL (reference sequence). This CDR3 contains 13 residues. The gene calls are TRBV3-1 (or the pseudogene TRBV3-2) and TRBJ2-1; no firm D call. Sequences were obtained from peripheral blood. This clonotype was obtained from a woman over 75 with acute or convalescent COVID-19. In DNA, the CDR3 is TGTGCCAGCAGCCAAGATCGCCGGAATGAGCAGTTCTTC. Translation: CASSQDRRNEQFF.